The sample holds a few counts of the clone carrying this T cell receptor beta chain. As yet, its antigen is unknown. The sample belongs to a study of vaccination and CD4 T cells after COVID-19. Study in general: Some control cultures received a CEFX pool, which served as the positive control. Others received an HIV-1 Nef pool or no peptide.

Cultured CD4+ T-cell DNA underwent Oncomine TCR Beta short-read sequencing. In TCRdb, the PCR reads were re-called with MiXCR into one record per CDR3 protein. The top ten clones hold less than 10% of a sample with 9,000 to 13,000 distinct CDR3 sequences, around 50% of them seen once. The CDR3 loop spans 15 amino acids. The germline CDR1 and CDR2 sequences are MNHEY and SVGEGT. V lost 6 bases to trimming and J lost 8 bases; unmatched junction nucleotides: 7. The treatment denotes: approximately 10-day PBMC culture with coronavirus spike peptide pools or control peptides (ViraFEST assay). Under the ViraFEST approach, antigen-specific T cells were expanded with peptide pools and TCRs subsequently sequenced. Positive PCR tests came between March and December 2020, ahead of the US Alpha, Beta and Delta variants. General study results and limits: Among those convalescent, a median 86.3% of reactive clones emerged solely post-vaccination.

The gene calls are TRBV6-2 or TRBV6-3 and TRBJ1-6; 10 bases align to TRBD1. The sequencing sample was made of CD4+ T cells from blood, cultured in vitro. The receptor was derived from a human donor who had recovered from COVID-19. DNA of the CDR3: TGTGCCAGCAGATTCCAGACAGGGGGCTATTCACCCCTCCACTTT. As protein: CASRFQTGGYSPLHF.